This T cell receptor beta chain was documented in a study of HIV-infected children after antiretroviral therapy interruption. Study-wide context: Weeks 0, 48 and 150 were sampled under continuous treatment.

RNA-based 3' RACE libraries used unique molecular identifiers. TCRdb itself ran the 3' RACE reads through MiXCR, one entry per CDR3 protein. The table has about 89,000 distinct CDR3 sequences, about 7.2% seen once. Germline V gene data show CDR1 as SGHRS and CDR2 as YFSETQ. This CDR3 comprises 12 residues. The V and J ends lost 0 bases and 3 bases respectively, with 4 bases between them. This clonotype was found a few times. Treatment in this sample: PENTA 11 planned treatment interruption arm or continuous ART arm. At least 5 million viable PBMCs were required per cryopreserved sample. From thawed PBMCs, naive CD4+ CD45RA+ CD45RO- T cells were sorted.

The sample here was CD45RA+ CD4+ T cells from PBMCs, pooled from several time points, taken from a donor given antiretroviral therapy, either interrupted or continuous. Subset defined: naive CD4+ CD45RA+ CD45RO- T cells. The origin of this receptor is a pool of human donors with HIV. The chain employs TRBV5-1 and TRBJ2-7; no clear D gene. CDR3 in amino acids: CASSLEDYEQYF. The CDR3, as DNA: TGCGCCAGCAGCTTGGAAGACTACGAGCAGTACTTC. Complete variable domain (other parts from reference TRBV5-1 and TRBJ2-7): KAGVTQTPRYLIKTRGQQVTLSCSPISGHRSVSWYQQTPGQGLQFLFEYFSETQRNKGNFPGRFSGRQFSNSRSEMNVSTLELGDSALYLCASSLEDYEQYFGPGTRLTVT.